The present TCR beta chain was sequenced within a study of shared clonotypes between healthy human individuals (dated by TCRdb to 2020 to 2021). For the study in its entirety: The cohort included three men and a couple of women between 18 and 49 years of age. The study deeply sequenced blood TCR repertoires of about five healthy adults to estimate repertoire size and the extent of clonotype sharing between individuals. For each donor, CD4 naive and CD4 memory were each given three plates, CD8 naive was given two plates, and CD8 memory was given one plate. Each donor's leukapheresis produced roughly between roughly 0.85 and 10 billion PBMCs. To increase sequencing depth and limit assay-specific biases, TCR repertoire library preparation and sequencing were carried out by different laboratories using diverse techniques. Study-wide findings and limitations: Based on pairwise subsampling, the degree of clonotype sharing among donors was expected to be affected by sequencing depth. About 5% of naive CD4, 3% to 4% of naive CD8, 2.3% of memory CD4, and less than 0.45% of memory CD8 clonotypes were shared across several donors. Estimated clonotype richness was generally larger for naive than for memory subsets. Compared with non-shared clonotypes, the clonotypes found in all four sorted-subset donors had higher generation probabilities. Only blood was sampled, and tissue TCR repertoires likely differ from those in blood. Incomplete sequencing was indicated by rarefaction of sorted-subset datasets, despite the large sequencing depth. Because the study included a small number of donors, the genetic and exposure-history diversity represented was limited.

TCR CDR3 regions were amplified from genomic DNA by multiplex PCR using the deep immunoSEQ assay. For each cell subset, the extracted genomic DNA was distributed evenly across all wells of several immunoSEQ 96-well plates, and each plate served as one replicate. Each replicate PCR for sorted subsets received about 220 ng genomic DNA, equal to tens of thousands of T cell genomes. Purified libraries were measured with a Qubit 3.0 fluorometer, size-checked on a Bioanalyzer 2100, and measured again with the KAPA Library Quantification kit. Every immunoSEQ 96-well plate was sequenced on a dedicated single-read 150-cycle Illumina NextSeq 550 flow cell. As for the authors' bioinformatics: The immunoSEQ output contained only junctional sequences without quality scores, so filtering could not match that applied to full-length reads. Sequences were annotated with PyIR, a Python wrapper for IgBLAST v1.9, using IMGT germline references to assign V/J genes and CDR3. Reads with weak V/J assignments (E-value above 1e-6), missing CDR3, stop codons, out-of-frame junctions, or ambiguous translated residues were removed. A V3J clonotype was defined by an identical inferred V gene, J gene, and CDR3 amino acid sequence. Percentage overlap between repertoires was calculated by dividing the number of shared unique clonotypes by the size of the smaller repertoire. Richness of each repertoire was evaluated using RTK rarefaction, the Chao1 estimator, and Recon v2.1 estimates of unobserved clonotypes. OLGA was used to compute generation probabilities for all TCRbeta clonotypes that the gDNA method yielded from a handful of donors. The clones in this table, taken by TCRdb from immuneACCESS, are in-frame only. Not every clone is retained; where verified, under half of the shortfall comes from an unresolved V gene, and the cause of the rest is unknown. Clone size and the V and J calls come from that table; the DNA yielded D and trimming. Counted in this sample were hundreds of thousands of clones; approximately 95% of them appeared once. Approximately 0.06% of the sample comes from the top ten.

At the junction V is shortened by 5 bases and J by 2 bases; bases outside the gene matches: 3. From cysteine to phenylalanine, the CDR3 is 16 amino acids long. Of the read, only the CDR3 DNA is kept; its 48 bases are in frame from base 1. CDR1 SGHNT and CDR2 YENEEA were looked up in the germline V gene. Turning to this clone: The target of this receptor is not known. There are no base qualities to consult, and no much larger clone falls within one base. The same CDR3 arises from other DNA sequences in this sample as well.

Donors were healthy HIV-negative adults with no recently reported acute infections or vaccinations. Only Caucasian adults living in Nashville, Tennessee, USA were represented among the donors. Magnetic negative selection was used to enrich CD4+ T cells, after which naive cells were positively selected on CD45RA and the negative fraction became the memory subset. After blood collection by leukapheresis, PBMCs were isolated using Ficoll-Histopaque density gradient centrifugation and then cryopreserved in the vapor phase of liquid nitrogen. Purity and quantity of every magnetically sorted T cell population were checked by analytical flow cytometry. From each sorted fraction, genomic DNA was isolated and quantified by UV absorbance on a Nanodrop 2000c.

The TCR originated in a woman aged 25 to 45 in good health. The specimen sequenced was naive CD4+ T cells sorted from blood. This specimen's cell subset or site label, interpreted: CD45RA+ positively selected. The rearranged chain carries TRBV11-3 and TRBJ2-3; TRBD2 aligns with 14 central bases. The CDR3 protein: CASSPGLAGDTDTQYF. The DNA reads TGTGCCAGCAGCCCGGGACTAGCGGGAGACACAGATACGCAGTATTTT. The CDR3 plus the reference TRBV11-3 and TRBJ2-3 genes for the other parts give the full variable domain: EAGVVQSPRYKIIEKKQPVAFWCNPISGHNTLYWYLQNLGQGPELLIRYENEEAVDDSQLPKDRFSAERLKGVDSTLKIQPAELGDSAVYLCASSPGLAGDTDTQYFGPGTRLTVL.